The sample holds a few counts of the clone carrying this T cell receptor (beta chain). What it recognizes is unknown. Given a much more abundant clone one base away, this may be a read error. The sample originates from a study of tumor and adjacent non-tumor tissue in lung cancer. Study overall: Millions of productive TCRbeta reads were obtained per sample on average.

This CDR3 is 14 amino acids long. Germline V gives CDR1 DFQATT, CDR2 SNEGSKA (reference sequence). General study findings and limits: Tumor repertoires had a smaller top 100 clone share than normal lung. Significantly higher TCR diversity was found in tumor than normal lung.

TCRbeta libraries were built with three rounds of nested PCR, modified from ARM-PCR. TCRdb re-derived calls from the multiplex PCR reads in MiXCR, one entry per CDR3 protein. The top ten clones hold 10% to 15% of a sample with 70,000 to 90,000 distinct CDR3 sequences, roughly 73% of them seen once. No cell sorting was done before RNA was extracted from the tissue. Chemotherapy-naive patients with new lung cancer underwent thoracic surgery in China, August–November 2014. Input material: lung tumor tissue. The chain combines TRBV20-1 with TRBJ2-3; D is tentatively TRBD1 or TRBD2 (5 bases each). The sequence was collected from a woman between 50 and 59 years old with non-small cell lung cancer. CDR3 region: CSAPDPRGTNTQYF. CDR3 DNA sequence: TGCAGTGCTCCCGACCCCCGGGGCACAAATACGCAGTATTTT.